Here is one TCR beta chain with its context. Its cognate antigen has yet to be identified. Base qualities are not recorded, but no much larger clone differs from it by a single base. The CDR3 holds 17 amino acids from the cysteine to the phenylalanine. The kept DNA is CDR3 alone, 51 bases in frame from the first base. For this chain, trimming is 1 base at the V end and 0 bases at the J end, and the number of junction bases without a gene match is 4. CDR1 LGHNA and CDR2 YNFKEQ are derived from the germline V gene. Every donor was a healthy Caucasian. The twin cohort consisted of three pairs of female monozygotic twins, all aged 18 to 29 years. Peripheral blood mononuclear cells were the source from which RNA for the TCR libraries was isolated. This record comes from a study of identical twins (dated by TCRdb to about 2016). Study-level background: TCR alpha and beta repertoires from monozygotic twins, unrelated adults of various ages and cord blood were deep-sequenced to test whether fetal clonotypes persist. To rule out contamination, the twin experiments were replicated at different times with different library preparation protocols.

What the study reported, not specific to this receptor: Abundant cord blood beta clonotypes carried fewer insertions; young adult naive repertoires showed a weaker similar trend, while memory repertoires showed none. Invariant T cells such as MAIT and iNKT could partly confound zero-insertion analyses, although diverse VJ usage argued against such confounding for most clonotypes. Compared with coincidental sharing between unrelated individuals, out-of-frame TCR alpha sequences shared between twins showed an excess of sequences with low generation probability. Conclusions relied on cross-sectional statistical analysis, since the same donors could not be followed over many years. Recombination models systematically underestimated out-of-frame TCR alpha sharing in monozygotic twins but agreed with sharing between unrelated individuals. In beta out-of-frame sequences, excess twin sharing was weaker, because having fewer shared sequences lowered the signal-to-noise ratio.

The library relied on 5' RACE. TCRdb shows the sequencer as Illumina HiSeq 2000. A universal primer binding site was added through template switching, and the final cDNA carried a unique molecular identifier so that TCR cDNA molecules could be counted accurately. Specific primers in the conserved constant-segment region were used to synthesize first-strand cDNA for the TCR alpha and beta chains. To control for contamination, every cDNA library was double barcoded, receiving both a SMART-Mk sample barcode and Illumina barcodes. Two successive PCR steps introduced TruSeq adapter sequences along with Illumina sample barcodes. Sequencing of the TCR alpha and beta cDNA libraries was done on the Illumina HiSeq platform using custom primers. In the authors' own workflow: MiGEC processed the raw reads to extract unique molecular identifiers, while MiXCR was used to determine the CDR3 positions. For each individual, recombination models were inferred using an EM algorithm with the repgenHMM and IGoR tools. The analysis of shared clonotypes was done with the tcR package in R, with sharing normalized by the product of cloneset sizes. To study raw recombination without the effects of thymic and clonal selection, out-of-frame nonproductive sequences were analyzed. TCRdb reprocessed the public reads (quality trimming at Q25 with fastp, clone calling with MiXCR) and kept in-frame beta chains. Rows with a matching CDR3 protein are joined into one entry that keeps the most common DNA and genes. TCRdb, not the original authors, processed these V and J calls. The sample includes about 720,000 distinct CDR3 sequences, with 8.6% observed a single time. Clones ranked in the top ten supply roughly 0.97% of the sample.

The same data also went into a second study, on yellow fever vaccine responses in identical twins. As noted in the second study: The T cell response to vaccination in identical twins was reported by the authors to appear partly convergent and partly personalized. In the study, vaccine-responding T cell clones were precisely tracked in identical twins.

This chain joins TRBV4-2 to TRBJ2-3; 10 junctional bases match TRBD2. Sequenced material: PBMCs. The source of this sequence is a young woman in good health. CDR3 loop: CASSQGRTSGSTDTQYF. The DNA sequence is TGTGCCAGCAGCCAAGGGAGGACTAGCGGTAGCACAGATACGCAGTATTTT.